This record covers a single T cell receptor (beta chain). Its target is not known. These data originate in a study of cytomegalovirus exposure and HLA in healthy donors. Study observations and caveats: Later examination showed HLA-associated TCR beta chains had greater clonal expansion than equally common others. In a later analysis, parvovirus B19, influenza, CMV and Epstein-Barr virus appeared linked to several top co-occurrence clusters. Associated with HLA alleles at 0.05 false discovery rate in a later analysis were 16,951 TCR beta sequences.

Primers included in the PCR were 60 Vbeta and 13 Jbeta primers. Data came from immunoSEQ multiplex PCR; TCRdb stores just in-frame clones and leaves some out. The data hold 150,000 or so clones, with 70% to 85% observed a single time. The V gene end was trimmed by 7 bases and the J gene end by 6 bases; junction bases not matched to a gene: 4. There are 12 residues in the CDR3. Germline values: CDR1 GTSNPN, CDR2 SVGIG (reference sequence). The receptor's source is a woman aged 50 to 60 in good health and CMV-seropositive. V and J are TRBV30 and TRBJ2-3; 10 positions agree with TRBD1. The sequenced sample consisted of PBMCs. The CDR3 is CALDRGGDTQYF. The CDR3 nucleotides read TGTGCCTTGGACAGGGGGGGGGATACGCAGTATTTT.